This T cell receptor beta chain emerged from a study of spatial heterogeneity in lung cancer. Study summary: Fewer alpha-chain than beta-chain sequences were consistently detected.

TCRdb re-analysed the 5' RACE reads in MiXCR, keeping a single row per CDR3 protein. The sample yields 4,000 or so distinct CDR3 sequences, approximately 7% seen once. Time point here: sample taken at primary tumor resection. Whole RNA from tumor, nontumor lung or frozen PBMC was sequenced unsorted. This clonotype was observed at least ten times. This clonotype was sampled from a male donor with early-stage non-small cell lung cancer. The source was normal lung tissue next to the tumor, collected at surgery.

The CDR3 bases are TGTGCCAGCAGCTCCGGGACTAGCGGGTCGTCGAGCTCCTACAATGAGCAGTTCTTC. Amino acids: CASSSGTSGSSSSYNEQFF. This chain connects TRBV12-3 or TRBV12-4 to TRBJ2-1; TRBD2 aligns across 12 bases. V trimming: 6 bases; J trimming: 0 bases; junction bases outside the gene matches: 12. The CDR3 spans 19 residues.